This T cell receptor beta chain was sequenced in a study of CD8 T cells in Susac syndrome. Whole-study findings and limits: In total CD8+ repertoires, fewer than 20 Susac-specific public clones were found, and in CD8+ TEMRA repertoires, about five were found. The study found that Susac CD8+ clonal expansion peaked in TEMRA cells and active patients.

Negative isolation yielded the CD8+ and CD4+ T cells, while FACS enriched the TEMRA cells. Random hexamers served to reverse transcribe roughly 0.5 to 1 ug RNA. By means of immunoSEQ multiplex PCR, TCR beta CDR3 spanning 54 Vbeta and 13 Jbeta underwent amplification. TCRdb re-derived calls from the immunoSEQ multiplex PCR reads in MiXCR, one entry per CDR3 protein. This table has 95,000 to 150,000 distinct CDR3 sequences, roughly 94% appearing once. On this clonotype: The antigen is undetermined.

V shed 4 bases and J 8 bases; nucleotides not matched to a gene: 6. CDR1 and CDR2 (germline): MGHDK, SYGVNS. CDR3 length: 15 residues. The chain is built from TRBV25-1 and TRBJ1-6; TRBD1 aligns across 9 bases. The material sequenced was CD8+ T cells from PBMCs. The receptor's source is a human donor with Susac syndrome. For the CDR3, the DNA is TGTGCCAGCAGTGCGGACAGGGGAACGGATTCACCCCTCCACTTT. It specifies CASSADRGTDSPLHF.